These T cell receptor beta chains were read from a single sample in a study of blood T cell repertoires in COVID-19. The assay was immunoSEQ multiplex PCR, and TCRdb's table has in-frame clones only and misses some. This table has 200,000 to 300,000 clones, around 87% appearing once. The sample taken for sequencing was peripheral blood. The receptors stem from a woman between 50 and 59 years old with acute or convalescent COVID-19. CDR3s include the opening cysteine and the closing phenylalanine or tryptophan. D genes are given only for firm matches. Not every row has a clone size; where given, it reads once, few, many or a size class.

V,size,J,D,DNA,CDR3
TRBV11-3,-,TRBJ2-1,-,TGTGCCAGCAGCTTATCAGGTATCAATGAGCAGTTCTTC,CASSLSGINEQFF
TRBV18,-,TRBJ1-5,-,TGTGCCAGCTCACCAGGGAGTCTTAGTCCCCAGCATTTT,CASSPGSLSPQHF
TRBV7-9,once,TRBJ2-4,-,TGTGCCAGCAGCACTTTTTTAGACGGGATTCAGTACTTC,CASSTFLDGIQYF
TRBV6-2/TRBV6-3,-,TRBJ2-7,TRBD1,TGTGCCAGCAGCGCCCCCGGGACAGGATCCTACGAGCAGTACTTC,CASSAPGTGSYEQYF
TRBV7-2,-,TRBJ2-7,TRBD2,TGTGCCAGCAGCTACATTAGCGGGAGTACCTACGAGCAGTACTTC,CASSYISGSTYEQYF
TRBV13,-,TRBJ2-7,-,TGTGCCAGCAGCTTAGGCTCCTCCGCCTACGAGCAGTACTTC,CASSLGSSAYEQYF
TRBV10-3,-,TRBJ2-7,TRBD1,TGTGCCGGAGCAATCGACAGGGGCTACGAGCAGTACTTC,CAGAIDRGYEQYF
TRBV11-2,-,TRBJ1-1,-,TGTGCCAGCAGTGTTACGGTGGGCTCTGGGAACACTGAAGCTTTCTTT,CASSVTVGSGNTEAFF
TRBV19,-,TRBJ1-1,-,TGTGCCAGTAGTCCGCTTTTGGGGCGAACTGAAGCTTTCTTT,CASSPLLGRTEAFF
TRBV24-1,-,TRBJ2-1,TRBD1,TGTGCCACCAGTGATGCCACAGGGGGGTATGAGCAGTTCTTC,CATSDATGGYEQFF
TRBV30,-,TRBJ1-4,-,TGTGCCAGCCAAAAGACAGGCGCTAATGAAAAACTGTTTTTT,CASQKTGANEKLFF
TRBV7-3,-,TRBJ1-5,-,TGTGCCAGCAGCCCAGGATTACTTCAGCCCCAGCATTTT,CASSPGLLQPQHF
TRBV10-3,once,TRBJ2-3,-,TGTGCCATCAGTGGCGGCGGGACAGATACGCAGTATTTT,CAISGGGTDTQYF
TRBV7-3,-,TRBJ1-2,-,TGTGCCAGCAGCTTAAATCCGGGGGACGATGGCTACACCTTC,CASSLNPGDDGYTF
TRBV6-4,-,TRBJ1-5,TRBD1,TGTGCCAGCAGTGACTCTGGGACAGGGACCCGGCCCCAGCATTTT,CASSDSGTGTRPQHF
TRBV18,-,TRBJ2-5,-,TGTGCCAGCTCCAAACGGGACACAGAAGAGACCCAGTACTTC,CASSKRDTEETQYF
TRBV7-3,few,TRBJ2-1,TRBD2,TGTGCCAGCAGCTTAACTTGGACTAGCCTAGAGAATGAGCAGTTCTTC,CASSLTWTSLENEQFF
TRBV24-1,-,TRBJ2-5,-,TGTGCCACCAGTGACCGGGGATTTGGGGAGACCCAGTACTTC,CATSDRGFGETQYF
TRBV3-1/TRBV3-2,once,TRBJ1-6,TRBD1,TGTGCCAGCAGCCAGAGTCATGACAGGGATTCACCCCTCCACTTT,CASSQSHDRDSPLHF
TRBV6-2/TRBV6-3,-,TRBJ2-7,-,TGTGCCAGCAGTCTACCCCCCTCCTACGAGCAGTACTTC,CASSLPPSYEQYF
TRBV28,-,TRBJ2-3,TRBD2,TGTGCCAGCACTATCCCAGGACTAGCGGGAACAGATACGCAGTATTTT,CASTIPGLAGTDTQYF
TRBV4-1,few,TRBJ2-1,TRBD2,TGCGCCAGCAGACAAGTTTCAGGACTAGCGGAAATAGAGCAGTTCTTC,CASRQVSGLAEIEQFF
TRBV29-1,-,TRBJ1-1,TRBD1,TGCAGCGTTGAGACAGGGACCACTGAAGCTTTCTTT,CSVETGTTEAFF
TRBV7-2,-,TRBJ2-1,TRBD2,TGTGCCAGCAGACCAGCGGGAGTGGGTGAGCAGTTCTTC,CASRPAGVGEQFF
TRBV27,-,TRBJ1-1,-,TGTGCCAGCAGTTCTCCCGGGTCTAGGCCGGGAGCTTTCTTT,CASSSPGSRPGAFF
TRBV19,-,TRBJ1-6,-,TGTGCCAGTAGTACCCAAATCGGGAATTCACCCCTCCACTTT,CASSTQIGNSPLHF
TRBV25-1,once,TRBJ2-7,-,TGTGCCAGCAGTCTATACCTCGAGCAGTACTTC,CASSLYLEQYF
TRBV2,once,TRBJ1-1,-,TGTGCCAGCAAAGGCCCGGGGGACACTGAAGCTTTCTTT,CASKGPGDTEAFF
TRBV7-2,few,TRBJ2-7,TRBD1,TGTGCCAGCAGCTATAGGGGACAGGGGCGGAACGAGCAGTACTTC,CASSYRGQGRNEQYF
TRBV11-3,-,TRBJ1-1,-,TGTGCCAGCAGCTCGGGACAGAACACTGAAGCTTTCTTT,CASSSGQNTEAFF
TRBV5-4,-,TRBJ1-1,-,TGTGCCAGCAGCTTTGGAACGGAGGGGCGCCGGGCTGAAGCTTTCTTT,CASSFGTEGRRAEAFF
TRBV4-2,-,TRBJ1-4,TRBD1,TGTGCCAGCAGCCAACGAGACCTGGGACAGGGGGAAACGGAAAAACTGTTTTTT,CASSQRDLGQGETEKLFF
TRBV30,-,TRBJ1-1,-,TGTGCCTGGAGTATCCATTCGAACACTGAAGCTTTCTTT,CAWSIHSNTEAFF
TRBV18,many,TRBJ2-7,-,TGTGCCAGCTCACCATATACGGTCCGCTACGAGCAGTACTTC,CASSPYTVRYEQYF
TRBV24-1,-,TRBJ2-5,-,TGTGCCACCAGTGGGGGGGTCGAGTCGCTAGAGACCCAGTACTTC,CATSGGVESLETQYF
TRBV11-2,few,TRBJ2-7,TRBD2,TGTGCCAGCAGCTTTGTTAGCGGGACCTACGAGCAGTACTTC,CASSFVSGTYEQYF
TRBV29-1,-,TRBJ1-5,-,TGCAGCGTTGGGCGCGGGAACAATCAGCCCCAGCATTTT,CSVGRGNNQPQHF
TRBV5-1,-,TRBJ2-1,TRBD2,TGCGCCAGCACCGCCGGGACTAGCGGGGTTTACAATGAGCAGTTCTTC,CASTAGTSGVYNEQFF
TRBV5-1,-,TRBJ1-2,TRBD1,TGCGCCAGCAGCTTAGGGGACAGTCGTTATGTAGGCTACACCTTC,CASSLGDSRYVGYTF
TRBV27,-,TRBJ2-1,TRBD1,TGTGCCAGCAGAATTCTAGGGGGCGCAGCCTACAATGAGCAGTTCTTC,CASRILGGAAYNEQFF
TRBV9,-,TRBJ1-2,-,TGTGCCAGCAGCGGACTCTCAAAGTATGGCTACACCTTC,CASSGLSKYGYTF